This T cell receptor beta chain is from a study of T cells in narcolepsy. Study-level results: Autoreactive clone sequences were missing from some blood memory CD4+ repertoires. Reportedly, autoreactive clonotypes were serially detected in patients' blood but not controls'. Autoreactive HCRT-specific and TRIB2-specific clonotypes were marked in same-patient CSF-versus-blood CD4+ comparisons.

Concerning this clone itself: Its antigen is undetermined. The CDR3 does not end in the conserved phenylalanine or tryptophan, so this is likely a read error.

The germline V gene has CDR1 SGHRS and CDR2 YFSETQ. There are 14 residues in the CDR3. Trimming pared 4 bases from V and 0 bases from J, leaving 11 bases between. Assay: immunoSEQ multiplex PCR; the TCRdb copy retains only in-frame clones and omits some. The table includes about 29,000 clones, more than 70% detected once. The specimen was memory (CD45RA-) CD4+ T cells from blood. This chain joins TRBV5-1 and TRBJ2-7; D could derive from TRBD1 or TRBD2 (5 bases each). The clonotype comes from a human donor in good health. The CDR3 DNA follows: TGCGCCAGCAGCCCCCGGGACGACTCCTACGAGCAGTACATC. Residues: CASSPRDDSYEQYI.